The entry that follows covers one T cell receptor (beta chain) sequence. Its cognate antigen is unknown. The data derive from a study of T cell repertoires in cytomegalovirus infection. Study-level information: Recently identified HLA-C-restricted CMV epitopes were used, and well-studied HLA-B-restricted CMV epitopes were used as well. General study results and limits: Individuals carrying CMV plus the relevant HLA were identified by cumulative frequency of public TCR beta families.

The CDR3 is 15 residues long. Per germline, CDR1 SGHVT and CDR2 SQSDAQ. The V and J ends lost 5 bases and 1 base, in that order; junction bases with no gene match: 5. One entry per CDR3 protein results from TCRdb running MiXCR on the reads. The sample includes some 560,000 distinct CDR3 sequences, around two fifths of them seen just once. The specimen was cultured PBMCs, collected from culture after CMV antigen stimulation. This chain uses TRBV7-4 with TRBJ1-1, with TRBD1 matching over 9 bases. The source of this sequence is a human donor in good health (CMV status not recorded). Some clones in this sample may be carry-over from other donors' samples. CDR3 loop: CASSAGQGKNTEAFF. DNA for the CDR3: TGTGCCAGCAGCGCGGGACAGGGAAAGAACACTGAAGCTTTCTTT.